These T cell receptor beta chains were read from a single sample in a study of shared clonotypes between healthy human individuals. Here immunoSEQ multiplex PCR was the method, and the copy in TCRdb shows in-frame clones only, minus some. The sample lists under 1,900,000 clones; approximately 98.5% were seen once. What was sequenced was naive CD4+ T cells sorted from blood. The receptors stem from a man aged 25 to 45 in good health. The CDR3 runs from the conserved cysteine through the conserved F or W. The D gene is left open where the match is weak. Rows give clone size only sometimes, using once, few, many, or a class for an expanded clone.

.,.,TRBV7-9,TRBJ2-3,TGTGCCAGCAGCCGATTGGAAGCGCCAGGGTATCAAGATACGCAGTATTTT,CASSRLEAPGYQDTQYF
once,.,TRBV7-9,TRBJ2-7,TGTGCCAGCAGCTTGCGGGACAAGTCCTACGAGCAGTACTTC,CASSLRDKSYEQYF
once,TRBD2,TRBV7-8,TRBJ2-7,TGTGCCAGCAGACTCCCGGGGGAGCGGGGCTCCTACGAGCAGTACTTC,CASRLPGERGSYEQYF
.,.,TRBV4-1,TRBJ1-1,TGCGCCAGCAGCCAAGCCGGAAGGGGAACTGAAGCTTTCTTT,CASSQAGRGTEAFF
.,.,TRBV5-1,TRBJ2-2,TGCGCCAGCAGCTCACAGGACACCGGGGAGCTGTTTTTT,CASSSQDTGELFF
.,TRBD1,TRBV27,TRBJ2-7,TGTGCCAGCAGTATCATCAGGACAGGGCTCCCCTACGAGCAGTACTTC,CASSIIRTGLPYEQYF
.,TRBD1,TRBV7-2,TRBJ2-7,TGTGCCAGCAGCTCCGGGACAGTGTCCTACGAGCAGTACTTC,CASSSGTVSYEQYF
.,TRBD1,TRBV19,TRBJ2-1,TGTGCCAGTAGTATCCCAACCTGGGACAGGGGATCCTACAATGAGCAGTTCTTC,CASSIPTWDRGSYNEQFF
.,TRBD2,TRBV7-2,TRBJ2-4,TGTGCCAGCAGCCGGACTAGCGGGAGTGGGAACATTCAGTACTTC,CASSRTSGSGNIQYF
.,.,TRBV7-3,TRBJ2-5,TGTGCCAGCAGCTGCGCCAGGGTGAATAAACAAGAGACCCAGTACTTC,CASSCARVNKQETQYF
.,TRBD1,TRBV5-1,TRBJ2-1,TGCGCCAGCAGCTATCCAACCGGGACAGGTAACAATGACAGAACCCCGTACAATGAGCAGTTCTTC,CASSYPTGTGNNDRTPYNEQFF
.,.,TRBV7-2,TRBJ1-2,TGTGCCAGCAGCTACTCTAGTGGAGCCTCCTATGGCTACACCTTC,CASSYSSGASYGYTF
.,.,TRBV15,TRBJ1-2,TGTGCCACCAGCAGAGCCAGGGGTGATGGCTACACCTTC,CATSRARGDGYTF
.,.,TRBV5-4,TRBJ2-1,TGTGCCAGCAGCCGGGTGGGTGGTGAGCAGTTCTTC,CASSRVGGEQFF
.,TRBD1,TRBV19,TRBJ1-1,TGTGCCAGTAGTACCCTGACAGGGGCGAACACTGAAGCTTTCTTT,CASSTLTGANTEAFF
once,.,TRBV2,TRBJ2-6,TGTGCCAGCAGCGACGACTCTGGGGCCAACGTCCTGACTTTC,CASSDDSGANVLTF
.,.,TRBV7-3,TRBJ2-7,TGTGCCAGCAGCCAAGACAGGTTCTACGAGCAGTACTTC,CASSQDRFYEQYF
once,TRBD2,TRBV2,TRBJ2-5,TGTGCCAGCAGTGAAGCGCTTCGGTGGGAGGGCTGGGAAGAGACCCAGTACTTC,CASSEALRWEGWEETQYF
.,.,TRBV7-2,TRBJ2-5,TGTGCCAGCAGCTTAGGGGACTGGCAGACCCAGTACTTC,CASSLGDWQTQYF
.,.,TRBV7-8,TRBJ1-5,TGTGCCAGCAGCTCCGGACGAGGGTGGGGGACCCATCAGCCCCAGCATTTT,CASSSGRGWGTHQPQHF
.,.,TRBV18,TRBJ2-5,TGTGCCAGCTCACCCTACGGGAGAGAGACCCAGTACTTC,CASSPYGRETQYF
.,.,TRBV6-6,TRBJ1-1,TGTGCCAGCAGTTATATCCAAATTTCTGAAGCTTTCTTT,CASSYIQISEAFF
once,.,TRBV19,TRBJ1-2,TGTGCCACCCAACACCCCCACTATGGCTACACCTTC,CATQHPHYGYTF
.,.,TRBV18,TRBJ2-7,TGTGCCAGCTCACCGGGGACCTACGAGCAGTACTTC,CASSPGTYEQYF
.,TRBD1,TRBV7-2,TRBJ2-4,TGTGCCAGCAGCACCCAGACAGGGTCGAGAGACATTCAGTACTTC,CASSTQTGSRDIQYF
once,TRBD2,TRBV9,TRBJ2-2,TGTGCCAGCAGCACACAAGGACCGGGAGGAACCGGGGAGCTGTTTTTT,CASSTQGPGGTGELFF
.,.,TRBV5-4,TRBJ1-1,TGTGCCAGCAGCCCCCCGGGGGGTTCTGAAGCTTTCTTT,CASSPPGGSEAFF
.,TRBD1,TRBV5-1,TRBJ2-5,TGCGCCAGCAGCTTCCGGACAGGGGGACCCCAAGAGACCCAGTACTTC,CASSFRTGGPQETQYF
.,TRBD1,TRBV29-1,TRBJ2-3,TGCAGCGTTTACGGGACAGGGGGTGCAGATACGCAGTATTTT,CSVYGTGGADTQYF
once,.,TRBV21-1,TRBJ2-7,TGTGCCAGCAGCAGGACCTACAGGGAATCCCTCTACGAGCAGTACTTC,CASSRTYRESLYEQYF
.,TRBD2,TRBV25-1,TRBJ2-2,TGTGCCAGCAGTGAATCCCTGGGAGGGGCGACCAACACCGGGGAGCTGTTTTTT,CASSESLGGATNTGELFF
.,TRBD2,TRBV7-8,TRBJ2-5,TGTGCCAGCAGACCCAGACTAGCGGGAACGTATCAAGAGACCCAGTACTTC,CASRPRLAGTYQETQYF
.,.,TRBV7-9,TRBJ2-2,TGTGCCAGCCGGCTTGCGGGGACCGGGGAGCTGTTTTTT,CASRLAGTGELFF
.,.,TRBV7-9,TRBJ2-7,TGTGCCAGCAGCTTAGTCCGTCTGGGCTCCTACGAGCAGTACTTC,CASSLVRLGSYEQYF
once,.,TRBV7-6,TRBJ2-5,TGTGCCAGCAGCTTAGCGACAGCAGCGGGGACCCAGTACTTC,CASSLATAAGTQYF
.,.,TRBV7-8,TRBJ1-3,TGTGCCAGCAGCTTCACTGACAGGATTGACACCATATATTTT,CASSFTDRIDTIYF